This T cell receptor beta chain emerged from a study of breast tumors, draining lymph nodes, adjacent tissues. TCRdb reprocessed the multiplex PCR reads via MiXCR and lists one record per CDR3 protein. The sample has about 20,000 distinct CDR3 sequences; roughly 44% are singletons. V was clipped by 5 bases and J by 7 bases; unmatched bases: 5. CDR1 is MNHEY and CDR2 is SVGEGT in the germline V gene. This CDR3 is built from 14 residues. This clonotype was observed at least ten times. Its antigen is still unknown. Study-wide findings and caveats: Compared with lymph nodes, tumors were less diverse; compared with nontumor tissue, more.

Sample: breast tumor tissue. This sequence was found in a female donor with breast cancer. Some clones in this sample may be carry-over from other donors' samples. The V and J genes are TRBV6-2 or TRBV6-3 and TRBJ2-7; TRBD2 aligns across 13 bases. CDR3 loop: CASSRLAGGAEQYF. The CDR3 DNA reads as TGTGCCAGCAGTCGACTAGCGGGAGGAGCAGAGCAGTACTTC.